Below, 23 T cell receptor beta chains from the same sample are listed, as sequenced in a study of T cell responses to AZD1222 COVID-19 vaccine. Profiling relied on immunoSEQ multiplex PCR, and the TCRdb table lists in-frame clones only, not all of them. The table lists 75,000 to 80,000 clones, about 80% of them singletons. Sequenced here: peripheral blood, sampled 28 days after the second dose of the MenACWY control vaccine. The source is an adult who received the MenACWY meningococcal vaccine as a control.

V and J are TRBV28 and TRBJ1-4; D perhaps matches TRBD1 (5 bases). This CDR3 comprises 15 residues. Germline V gives CDR1 MDHEN, CDR2 SYDVKM. V was shortened by 4 bases and J by 2 bases, with 11 bases between the two germline ends. CDR3 nucleotides: TGTGCCAGCAGTTGGGGGGTGGGGACTAATGAAAAACTGTTTTTT. This gives the protein CASSWGVGTNEKLFF.

The chain couples TRBV18 to TRBJ1-1; 10 bases match TRBD1. CDR3 length equals 16 residues. V was clipped by 1 base and J by 4 bases; unmatched bases: 6. Germline lookup yields CDR1 KGHSH and CDR2 LQKENI. The CDR3 sequence is CASSPQTGGPSTEAFF. In DNA, the CDR3 is TGTGCCAGCTCACCACAGACAGGGGGCCCTTCCACTGAAGCTTTCTTT.

This chain connects TRBV5-6 to TRBJ2-7; D possibly corresponds to TRBD1 (5 bases). The V and J ends lost 0 bases and 3 bases respectively, with 10 bases between them. The CDR3 has 14 amino acids. Germline V gene data show CDR1 as SGHDT and CDR2 as YYEEEE. CDR3 in amino acids: CASSLEGVDYEQYF. In DNA form, the CDR3 reads TGTGCCAGCAGCTTGGAAGGGGTGGACTACGAGCAGTACTTC.

The chain has TRBV15 and TRBJ1-2; D remains ambiguous. The germline V gene has CDR1 LNHNV and CDR2 YYDKDF (reference sequence). V lost 0 bases, J lost 1 base, and 12 bases lay in between. The length of the CDR3 is 16 residues. The CDR3 DNA follows: TGTGCCACCAGCAGAGATCTGGGCAGAGATAACTATGGCTACACCTTC. It is translated as CATSRDLGRDNYGYTF.

This sequence joins TRBV15 and TRBJ1-3, with 9 positions matching TRBD1. J was trimmed by 4 bases and V by 3 bases; bases with no gene match: 7. This CDR3 region has 16 residues. The germline CDR1 and CDR2 sequences are LNHNV and YYDKDF (reference sequence). CDR3 sequence: CATSSEQGARGNTIYF. The CDR3, as DNA: TGTGCCACCAGCAGTGAACAGGGGGCAAGGGGAAACACCATATATTTT. Full variable domain (rest looked up from reference TRBV15 and TRBJ1-3): DAMVIQNPRYQVTQFGKPVTLSCSQTLNHNVMYWYQQKSSQAPKLLFHYYDKDFNNEADTPDNFQSRRPNTSFCFLDIRSPGLGDTAMYLCATSSEQGARGNTIYFGEGSWLTVV.

This sequence joins TRBV29-1 and TRBJ2-1; D uncertain. In germline, CDR1 is SQVTM, CDR2 ANQGSEA. Trimming cost V 4 bases and J 7 bases, with 14 bases left between them. This CDR3 contains 13 residues. The CDR3 region is CSVGSFVGNEQFF. As DNA, the CDR3 is TGCAGCGTTGGTTCTTTTGTGGGGAATGAGCAGTTCTTC.

The V and J genes are TRBV19 and TRBJ1-2, with D perhaps TRBD1 (5 bases). V lost 3 bases to trimming and J lost 4 bases, with 12 bases between them. The germline CDR1 and CDR2 sequences are LNHDA and SQIVND (reference sequence). This CDR3 spans 14 amino acids. The CDR3 sequence: CASSIQGLGYGYTF. The CDR3 coding sequence is TGTGCCAGTAGTATTCAGGGCTTGGGCTATGGCTACACCTTC.

This clone was seen only a few times. The chain combines TRBV19 with TRBJ2-4; 7 nucleotides agree with TRBD2. CDR3 length equals 16 residues. The germline gives CDR1 LNHDA, CDR2 SQIVND (reference sequence). V trimming: 1 base; J trimming: 5 bases; junction bases outside the gene matches: 8. The CDR3 spells CASSIAGGAGQNIQYF. DNA for the CDR3: TGTGCCAGTAGTATAGCGGGGGGTGCTGGCCAAAACATTCAGTACTTC. The whole variable domain, remainder taken from reference TRBV19 and TRBJ2-4, is DGGITQSPKYLFRKEGQNVTLSCEQNLNHDAMYWYRQDPGQGLRLIYYSQIVNDFQKGDIAEGYSVSREKKESFPLTVTSAQKNPTAFYLCASSIAGGAGQNIQYFGAGTRLSVL.

The V and J genes are TRBV6-6 and TRBJ1-5; D gene ambiguous. V dropped 4 bases and J dropped 0 bases, with 10 bases sitting between them. Germline V gene sequence: CDR1 MNHNY, CDR2 SVGAGI (reference sequence). The CDR3 consists of 15 residues. In nucleotides, the CDR3 is TGTGCCAGCAGTTCCGGCATTCCTAGCAATCAGCCCCAGCATTTT. Translation gives CASSSGIPSNQPQHF.

The chain couples TRBV6-2 or TRBV6-3 to TRBJ1-1; D gene unclear. There are 14 residues in the CDR3. CDR1 and CDR2 (germline): MNHEY, SVGEGT. Trimming cost V 2 bases and J 0 bases, with 7 bases left between them. The CDR3 spells CASSYGPLNTEAFF. The DNA for the CDR3 is TGTGCCAGCAGTTACGGACCGTTGAACACTGAAGCTTTCTTT.

The CDR3 region is CASTAGGEDTIYF. CDR3 sequence (DNA): TGTGCCAGCACCGCGGGCGGAGAGGACACCATATATTTT. The genes are TRBV2 and TRBJ1-3; D is uncertain. This CDR3 has 13 residues. Germline lookup yields CDR1 SNHLY and CDR2 FYNNEI. The V and J ends lost 7 bases and 8 bases respectively, with 15 bases between them.

The chain recombines TRBV5-5 with TRBJ2-7; D gene unclear. Looked up from germline, CDR1 is SGHKS and CDR2 is YYEKEE (reference sequence). CDR3 length: 12 amino acids. Trimming took 1 base from V and 1 from J, leaving 3 bases between them. In DNA, the CDR3 is TGTGCCAGCAGCTTGTGGTCCTACGAGCAGTACTTC. Amino acid sequence: CASSLWSYEQYF. Supplemented by reference TRBV5-5 and TRBJ2-7, the full variable domain reads DAGVTQSPTHLIKTRGQQVTLRCSPISGHKSVSWYQQVLGQGPQFIFQYYEKEERGRGNFPDRFSARQFPNYSSELNVNALLLGDSALYLCASSLWSYEQYFGPGTRLTVT.

This chain uses TRBV27 with TRBJ1-1; 7 nucleotides align to TRBD1. Germline loops: CDR1 MNHEY, CDR2 SMNVEV (reference sequence). The CDR3 is made up of 13 amino acids. J was trimmed by 4 bases and V by 6 bases; bases with no gene match: 5. DNA of the CDR3: TGTGCCAGCAGACCAGGGGGACTCACTGAAGCTTTCTTT. It codes for CASRPGGLTEAFF.

This CDR3 reads CARRDRGHGYTF. The CDR3 bases are TGTGCCCGCAGAGACAGGGGCCATGGCTACACCTTC. V is TRBV30 and J is TRBJ1-2, with 8 bases that match TRBD1. CDR3 length: 12 residues. Germline V gene lookup returns CDR1 GTSNPN and CDR2 SVGIG (reference sequence). The junction had 8 bases not matched to a gene; V was cut back by 8 bases and J by 6 bases.

This clone was counted once. The genes are TRBV6-2 or TRBV6-3 and TRBJ2-1; TRBD2 matches 11 bases. Looked up from germline, CDR1 is MNHEY and CDR2 is SVGEGT. The CDR3 loop spans 16 amino acids. J lost 7 bases, V lost 6 bases, and 11 bases had no gene match. For the CDR3, the DNA is TGTGCCAGCAGCGAGAACTTAGCGGGGGGGAAGAATGAGCAGTTCTTC. It translates to CASSENLAGGKNEQFF.

V is TRBV5-5 and J is TRBJ2-1, with 7 bases fitting TRBD1. Germline assignment: CDR1 SGHKS and CDR2 YYEKEE (reference sequence). Trimming at V came to 4 bases and at J to 0 bases, leaving 7 bases not matched to a gene. The CDR3 has 16 residues. Here the CDR3 DNA reads TGTGCCAGCAGCCCTCTAACAGGGGTCTCCTACAATGAGCAGTTCTTC. Its translation is CASSPLTGVSYNEQFF. The variable domain in full, completed from reference TRBV5-5 and TRBJ2-1, reads DAGVTQSPTHLIKTRGQQVTLRCSPISGHKSVSWYQQVLGQGPQFIFQYYEKEERGRGNFPDRFSARQFPNYSSELNVNALLLGDSALYLCASSPLTGVSYNEQFFGPGTRLTVL.

The gene calls are TRBV11-2 and TRBJ2-2, with D perhaps matching TRBD1 (5 bases). V gave up 3 bases and J gave up 7 bases, with 18 bases separating them. Per the germline V gene, CDR1 is SGHAT and CDR2 is FQNNGV. CDR3 length: 16 amino acids. CDR3 sequence (DNA): TGTGCCAGCAGCTTTGGCCGGGCAGGGTTTAACGGGGAGCTGTTTTTT. It specifies CASSFGRAGFNGELFF.

This clone was seen a single time. This chain joins TRBV5-4 and TRBJ1-2; D possibly corresponds to TRBD1 (6 bases). V lost 2 bases and J lost 6, with 11 bases in between. The germline CDR1 and CDR2 sequences are SGHNT and YYREEE (reference sequence). The CDR3 is 13 residues long. The CDR3 here is CASSFGGLDGYTF. The CDR3 DNA is TGTGCCAGCAGCTTTGGGGGGCTAGATGGCTACACCTTC. Combining the CDR3 with reference TRBV5-4 and TRBJ1-2 gives the whole variable domain ETGVTQSPTHLIKTRGQQVTLRCSSQSGHNTVSWYQQALGQGPQFIFQYYREEENGRGNFPPRFSGLQFPNYSSELNVNALELDDSALYLCASSFGGLDGYTFGSGTRLTVV.

The CDR3 DNA reads TGTGCCAGTCTGGGACGGACGAACACCGGGGAGCTGTTTTTT. Its translation: CASLGRTNTGELFF. The chain links TRBV19 to TRBJ2-2, with D perhaps matching TRBD1 or TRBD2 (5 bases each). The germline V and J ends were trimmed by 8 bases and 0 bases, with 10 bases remaining between them. Per germline, CDR1 LNHDA and CDR2 SQIVND (reference sequence). The CDR3 contains 14 residues.

The gene calls are TRBV13 and TRBJ2-5; D unresolved. Trimming removed 4 bases at V and 3 bases at J, with 9 bases between. CDR1 PRHDT and CDR2 FYEKMQ come from the germline V gene (reference sequence). The length of the CDR3 is 13 residues. For the CDR3, the DNA is TGTGCCAGCAGCTCGGACCAAAAAGAGACCCAGTACTTC. Its translation: CASSSDQKETQYF.

The genes are TRBV2 and TRBJ2-2, with D hard to call. Trimming shortened V by 3 bases and J by 3 bases, and 8 bases separated the two germline ends. Germline V gene data show CDR1 as SNHLY and CDR2 as FYNNEI. CDR3 length: 14 amino acids. In nucleotides, the CDR3 is TGTGCCAGCAGTGATAACGGGTACACCGGGGAGCTGTTTTTT. Translation gives CASSDNGYTGELFF.

The chain couples TRBV6-1 to TRBJ2-7; 7 nucleotides match TRBD2. CDR1 and CDR2 (germline): MNHNS, SASEGT. J lost 0 bases, V lost 2 bases, and 4 bases had no gene match. The CDR3 is 15 amino acids. The CDR3 DNA is TGTGCCAGCAGTGAAAGCGGGGCCTCCTCCTACGAGCAGTACTTC. Translated, it gives CASSESGASSYEQYF.

This sequence joins TRBV19 and TRBJ1-2, with 10 bases fitting TRBD1. Germline CDR1 and CDR2: LNHDA and SQIVND (reference sequence). CDR3 length: 14 residues. With V trimmed by 6 bases and J by 8 bases, 9 bases remained unmatched. CDR3 nucleotide sequence: TGTGCCAGTAGGCCGGGACAGGGGACTGGAGGCTACACCTTC. This translates into CASRPGQGTGGYTF.